Shown below are 6 T cell receptor beta chains from a single sample sequenced in a study of T cell repertoires in cytomegalovirus infection. TCRdb reanalysed the reads using MiXCR and keeps one entry per CDR3 protein. The sample has 250,000 or so distinct CDR3 sequences; approximately 13% are singletons. Sequenced sample: PBMCs. These receptor sequences come from a human donor in good health (CMV status not recorded). Some clones in this sample may be carry-over from other donors' samples.

This clonotype has a count of ten or more. V is TRBV7-2 and J is TRBJ2-5; the D is unclear. CDR3 size: 14 residues. Between the trimmed V and J ends, which lost 2 bases and 1 base, there was a span of 8 bases. CDR1 and CDR2 from the germline V gene are SGHTA and FQGNSA. This CDR3 reads CASSLSLPQETQYF. Written as DNA, the CDR3 is TGTGCCAGCAGCTTATCCCTCCCCCAAGAGACCCAGTACTTC.

This clonotype was observed at least ten times. V is TRBV12-3 or TRBV12-4 and J is TRBJ1-6; possibly TRBD1 for D (6 bases). This CDR3 has 15 amino acids. V was clipped by 7 bases and J by 6 bases, with 16 bases between them. The CDR3 nucleotides read TGTGCCAGCACCCTATCTGGGACAAGTAATTCACCCCTCCACTTT. This sequence encodes CASTLSGTSNSPLHF.

This clonotype was seen many times. The J gene is TRBJ1-3, the V gene TRBV25-1; D is undetermined. This CDR3 region has 14 residues. Germline CDR1 and CDR2: MGHDK and SYGVNS. V was trimmed by 2 bases and J by 1 base, leaving 6 bases between them. The CDR3 DNA sequence: TGTGCCAGCAGTGAAGCAGGATCTGGAAACACCATATATTTT. Translated: CASSEAGSGNTIYF.

This clonotype was counted ten times or more. The chain employs TRBV19 and TRBJ2-1; the D gene is possibly TRBD2 (6 bases). V was trimmed by 5 bases and J by 7 bases, leaving 18 bases between them. There are 15 residues in the CDR3. Germline CDR1 LNHDA, CDR2 SQIVND (reference sequence). CDR3 protein: CASSPWAGSGNEQFF. CDR3 bases: TGTGCCAGTAGTCCCTGGGCCGGGAGTGGGAATGAGCAGTTCTTC. The full variable domain, its missing parts supplied by reference TRBV19 and TRBJ2-1, is DGGITQSPKYLFRKEGQNVTLSCEQNLNHDAMYWYRQDPGQGLRLIYYSQIVNDFQKGDIAEGYSVSREKKESFPLTVTSAQKNPTAFYLCASSPWAGSGNEQFFGPGTRLTVL.

The V call is TRBV11-2, the J call TRBJ2-1, with TRBD1 identical over 8 bases. V trimming: 5 bases; J trimming: 8 bases; junction bases outside the gene matches: 5. The CDR3 has 13 residues. Per the germline V gene, CDR1 is SGHAT and CDR2 is FQNNGV. The CDR3 sequence: CASSPDRDDEQFF. CDR3 nucleotide sequence: TGTGCCAGCAGCCCGGACAGGGATGATGAGCAGTTCTTC. The variable domain in full, completed from reference TRBV11-2 and TRBJ2-1, reads EAGVAQSPRYKIIEKRQSVAFWCNPISGHATLYWYQQILGQGPKLLIQFQNNGVVDDSQLPKDRFSAERLKGVDSTLKIQPAKLEDSAVYLCASSPDRDDEQFFGPGTRLTVL.

This clonotype was observed many times. CDR3 sequence reads: CASSLTRTGKSYEQYF. CDR3 coding DNA: TGTGCCAGCAGCTTAACCCGGACAGGGAAGTCCTACGAGCAGTACTTC. The V call is TRBV7-2, the J call TRBJ2-7; 8 bases fit TRBD1. CDR3 size: 16 residues. Germline CDR1 reads SGHTA; CDR2 reads FQGNSA. Trimming at V came to 2 bases and at J to 1 base, leaving 7 bases not matched to a gene.